This TCR beta chain comes out of a study of human T cells and chemical hapten exposure. Overall study: It was small differences in pooled library volume that mainly caused per-sample TCR yields to vary.

Germline V lookup: CDR1 SGHTA, CDR2 FQGNSA. The CDR3 extends over 14 amino acids. Trimming cost V 1 base and J 7 bases, with 13 bases left between them. The library put unique molecular identifiers onto individual cDNA molecules. Each CDR3 protein gets one entry after TCRdb re-called the RACE reads with MiXCR. The data hold 250,000 or so distinct CDR3 sequences, with approximately 7.5% observed a single time. Study-level results: Every donor had alopecia, and their immune response may therefore differ from healthy people's.

The sample's time point: pre-sensitization, week 0. The treatment denotes: therapeutic diphenylcyclopropenone sensitization with weekly scalp DPC. This clonotype was detected only a few times. Antigen: not known. V is TRBV7-2 and J is TRBJ1-2; D is uncertain. This receptor was obtained from a man between 18 and 35 years old with alopecia areata. Some clones in this sample may be carry-over from other donors' samples. Sample: whole blood, taken in connection with sensitization to the hapten diphenylcyclopropenone (DPC). This CDR3 reads CASSLVREDGGYTF. The DNA of the CDR3 is TGTGCCAGCAGCTTAGTTCGGGAAGACGGTGGCTACACCTTC.